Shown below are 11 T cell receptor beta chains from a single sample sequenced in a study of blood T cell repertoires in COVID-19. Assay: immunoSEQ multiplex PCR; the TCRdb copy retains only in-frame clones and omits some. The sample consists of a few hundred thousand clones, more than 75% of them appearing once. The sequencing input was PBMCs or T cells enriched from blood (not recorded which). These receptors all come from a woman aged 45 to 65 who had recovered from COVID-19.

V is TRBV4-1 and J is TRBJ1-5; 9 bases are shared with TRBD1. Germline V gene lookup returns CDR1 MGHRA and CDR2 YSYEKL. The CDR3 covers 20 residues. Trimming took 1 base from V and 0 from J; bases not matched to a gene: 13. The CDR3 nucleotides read TGCGCCAGCAGCCAAGCGCCGGGACAGGGCTTACGCAATAGCAATCAGCCCCAGCATTTT. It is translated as CASSQAPGQGLRNSNQPQHF.

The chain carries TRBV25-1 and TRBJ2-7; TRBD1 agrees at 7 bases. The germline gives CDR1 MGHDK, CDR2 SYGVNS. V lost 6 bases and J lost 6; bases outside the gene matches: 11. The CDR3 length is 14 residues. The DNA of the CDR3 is TGTGCCAGCAGGCCAAGACAGGGTTGGAGCGAGCAGTACTTC. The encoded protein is CASRPRQGWSEQYF.

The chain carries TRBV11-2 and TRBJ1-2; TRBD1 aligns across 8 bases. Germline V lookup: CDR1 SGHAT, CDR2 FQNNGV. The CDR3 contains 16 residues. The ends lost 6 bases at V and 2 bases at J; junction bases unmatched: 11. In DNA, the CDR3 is TGTGCCAGCAGACGGAATACAGGGGGATGGAACTATGGCTACACCTTC. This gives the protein CASRRNTGGWNYGYTF.

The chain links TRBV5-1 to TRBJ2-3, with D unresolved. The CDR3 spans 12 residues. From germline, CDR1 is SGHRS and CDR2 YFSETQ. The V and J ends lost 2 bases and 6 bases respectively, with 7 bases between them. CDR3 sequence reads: CASSLSGDTQYF. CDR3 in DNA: TGCGCCAGCAGCTTATCCGGGGATACGCAGTATTTT.

The CDR3 loop is CASGLAGDEQFF. The CDR3 nucleotides read TGTGCTAGTGGTTTGGCGGGGGACGAGCAGTTCTTC. The genes are TRBV12-5 and TRBJ2-1; TRBD2 is a possible D gene (6 bases). This CDR3 region has 12 residues. The V and J ends lost 1 base and 10 bases respectively, with 8 bases between them. Germline V lookup: CDR1 LGHNT, CDR2 FRNRAP. Together with reference TRBV12-5 and TRBJ2-1, the CDR3 gives the full variable domain: DARVTQTPRHKVTEMGQEVTMRCQPILGHNTVFWYRQTMMQGLELLAYFRNRAPLDDSGMPKDRFSAEMPDATLATLKIQPSEPRDSAVYFCASGLAGDEQFFGPGTRLTVL.

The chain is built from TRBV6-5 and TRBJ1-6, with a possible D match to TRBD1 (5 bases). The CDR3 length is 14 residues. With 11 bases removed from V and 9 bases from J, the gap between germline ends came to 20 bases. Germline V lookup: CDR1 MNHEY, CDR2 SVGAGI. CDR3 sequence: CAVCPPGGASPLHF. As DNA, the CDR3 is TGTGCCGTATGCCCTCCCGGGGGAGCTTCACCCCTCCACTTT.

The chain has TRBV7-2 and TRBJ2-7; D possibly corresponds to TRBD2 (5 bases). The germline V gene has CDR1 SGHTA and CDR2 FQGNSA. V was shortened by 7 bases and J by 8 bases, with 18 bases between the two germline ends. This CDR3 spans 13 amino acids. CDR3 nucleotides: TGTGCCAGCACCCAGACAATTGGGAGCAAGCAGTACTTC. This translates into CASTQTIGSKQYF.

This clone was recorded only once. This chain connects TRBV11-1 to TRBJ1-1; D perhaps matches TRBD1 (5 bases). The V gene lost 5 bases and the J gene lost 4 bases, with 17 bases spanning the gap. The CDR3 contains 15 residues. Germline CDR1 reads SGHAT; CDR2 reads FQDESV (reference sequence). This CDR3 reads CASSPRRQGGTEAFF. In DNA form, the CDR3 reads TGTGCCAGCAGCCCACGGCGGCAGGGAGGCACTGAAGCTTTCTTT.

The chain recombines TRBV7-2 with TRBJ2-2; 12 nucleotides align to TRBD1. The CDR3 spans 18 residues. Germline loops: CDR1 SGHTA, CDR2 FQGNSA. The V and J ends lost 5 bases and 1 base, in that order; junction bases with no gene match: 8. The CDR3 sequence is CASSPRGTGGLNTGELFF. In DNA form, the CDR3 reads TGTGCCAGCAGCCCCAGGGGGACAGGGGGCCTGAACACCGGGGAGCTGTTTTTT.

The CDR3 nucleotides are TGTGCCAGCACTTGGGACAGCCATAACTATGGCTACACCTTC. It is translated as CASTWDSHNYGYTF. The rearrangement links TRBV28 to TRBJ1-2; 7 bases are a match to TRBD1. The germline V gene encodes CDR1 MDHEN and CDR2 SYDVKM. The CDR3 loop spans 14 amino acids. Unmatched junction bases numbered 6, after V lost 7 bases and J lost 1 base.

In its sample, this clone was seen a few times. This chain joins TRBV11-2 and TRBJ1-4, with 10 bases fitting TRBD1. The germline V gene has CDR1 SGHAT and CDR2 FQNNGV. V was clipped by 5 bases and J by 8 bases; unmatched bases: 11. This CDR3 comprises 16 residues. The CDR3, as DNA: TGTGCCAGCAGCCCCCCTGGGACAGGGGTAGGAGAAAAACTGTTTTTT. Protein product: CASSPPGTGVGEKLFF.